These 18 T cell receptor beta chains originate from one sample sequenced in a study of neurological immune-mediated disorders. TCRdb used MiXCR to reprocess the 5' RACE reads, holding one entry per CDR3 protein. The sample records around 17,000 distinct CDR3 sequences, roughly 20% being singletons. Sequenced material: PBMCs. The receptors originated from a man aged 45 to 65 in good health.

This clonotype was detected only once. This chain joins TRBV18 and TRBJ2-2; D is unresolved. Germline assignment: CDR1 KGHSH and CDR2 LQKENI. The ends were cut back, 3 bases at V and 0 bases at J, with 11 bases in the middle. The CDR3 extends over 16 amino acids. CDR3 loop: CASSPEVSANTGELFF. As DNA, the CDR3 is TGTGCCAGCTCACCCGAGGTCAGCGCGAACACCGGGGAGCTGTTTTTT.

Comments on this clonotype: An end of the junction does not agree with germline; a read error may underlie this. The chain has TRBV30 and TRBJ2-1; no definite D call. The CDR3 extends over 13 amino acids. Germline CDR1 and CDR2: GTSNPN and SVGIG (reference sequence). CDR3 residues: CALSGPSSREQFF. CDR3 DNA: TGTGCCTTGAGTGGCCCCTCCAGCCGCGAGCAGTTCTTC.

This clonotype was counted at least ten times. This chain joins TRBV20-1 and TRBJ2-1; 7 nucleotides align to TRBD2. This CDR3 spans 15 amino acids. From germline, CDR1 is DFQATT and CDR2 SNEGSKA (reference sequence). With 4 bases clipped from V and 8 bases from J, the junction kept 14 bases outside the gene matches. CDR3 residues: CSAKTGTTFFDEQFF. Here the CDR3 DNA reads TGCAGTGCTAAAACGGGGACTACATTCTTCGATGAGCAGTTCTTC.

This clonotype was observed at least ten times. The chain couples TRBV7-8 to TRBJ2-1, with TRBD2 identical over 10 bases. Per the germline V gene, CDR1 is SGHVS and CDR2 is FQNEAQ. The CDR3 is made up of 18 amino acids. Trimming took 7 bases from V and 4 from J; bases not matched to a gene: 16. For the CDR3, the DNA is TGTGCCAGCACCCCCCGGAGGATAGCGGGAGGCCTTTACAATGAGCAGTTCTTC. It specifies CASTPRRIAGGLYNEQFF.

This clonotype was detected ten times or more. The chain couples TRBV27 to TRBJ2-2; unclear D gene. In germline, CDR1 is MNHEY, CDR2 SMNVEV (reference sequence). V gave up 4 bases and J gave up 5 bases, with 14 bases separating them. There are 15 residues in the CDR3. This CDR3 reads CASSSDGFLTGELFF. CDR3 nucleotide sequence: TGTGCCAGCAGTTCGGACGGATTTTTAACCGGGGAGCTGTTTTTT.

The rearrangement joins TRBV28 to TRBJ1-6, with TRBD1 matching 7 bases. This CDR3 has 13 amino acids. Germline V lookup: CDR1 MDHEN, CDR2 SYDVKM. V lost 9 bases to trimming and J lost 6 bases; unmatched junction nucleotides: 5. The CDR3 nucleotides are TGTGCCAGTATCTACAGGGGTAATTCACCCCTCCACTTT. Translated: CASIYRGNSPLHF. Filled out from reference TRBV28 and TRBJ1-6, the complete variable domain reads DVKVTQSSRYLVKRTGEKVFLECVQDMDHENMFWYRQDPGLGLRLIYFSYDVKMKEKGDIPEGYSVSREKKERFSLILESASTNQTSMYLCASIYRGNSPLHFGNGTRLTVT.

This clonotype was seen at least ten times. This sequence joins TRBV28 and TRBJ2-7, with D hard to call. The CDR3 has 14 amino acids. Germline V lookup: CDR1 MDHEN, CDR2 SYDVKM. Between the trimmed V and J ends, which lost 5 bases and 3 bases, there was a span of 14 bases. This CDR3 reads CASSKSYSSYEQYF. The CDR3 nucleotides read TGTGCCAGCAGTAAGTCCTACTCCAGCTACGAGCAGTACTTC.

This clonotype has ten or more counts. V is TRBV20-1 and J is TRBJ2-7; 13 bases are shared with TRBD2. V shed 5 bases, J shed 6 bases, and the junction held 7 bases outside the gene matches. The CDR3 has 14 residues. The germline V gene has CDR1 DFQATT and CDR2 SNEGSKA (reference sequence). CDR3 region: CSARRGTSGTEQYF. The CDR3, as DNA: TGCAGTGCTCGACGAGGGACTAGCGGGACCGAGCAGTACTTC.

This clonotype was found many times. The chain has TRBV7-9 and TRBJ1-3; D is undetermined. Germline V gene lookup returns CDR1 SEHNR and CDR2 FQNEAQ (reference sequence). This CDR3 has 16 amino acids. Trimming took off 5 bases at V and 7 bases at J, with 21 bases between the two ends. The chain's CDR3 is CASSGRRTAGANTIYF. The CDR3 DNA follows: TGTGCCAGCAGCGGACGTCGGACGGCGGGTGCGAACACCATATATTTT.

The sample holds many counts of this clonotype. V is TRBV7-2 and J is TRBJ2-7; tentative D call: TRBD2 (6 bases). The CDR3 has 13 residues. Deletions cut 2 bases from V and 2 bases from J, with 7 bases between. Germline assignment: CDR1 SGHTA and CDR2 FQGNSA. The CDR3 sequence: CASSLRGAYEQYF. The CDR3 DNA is TGTGCCAGCAGCTTACGCGGGGCCTACGAGCAGTACTTC.

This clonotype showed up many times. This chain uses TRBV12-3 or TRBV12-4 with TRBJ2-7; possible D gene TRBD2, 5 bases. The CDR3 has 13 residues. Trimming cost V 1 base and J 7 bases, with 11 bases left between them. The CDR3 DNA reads TGTGCCAGCAGTTTAGGGGCGGGCGGGGAGCAGTACTTC. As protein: CASSLGAGGEQYF.

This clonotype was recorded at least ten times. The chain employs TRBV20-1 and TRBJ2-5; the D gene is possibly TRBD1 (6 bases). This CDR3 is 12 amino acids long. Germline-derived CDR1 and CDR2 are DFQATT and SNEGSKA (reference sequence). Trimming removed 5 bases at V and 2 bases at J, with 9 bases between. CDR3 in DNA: TGCAGTGCTGGGACAAGACAAGAGACCCAGTACTTC. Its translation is CSAGTRQETQYF.

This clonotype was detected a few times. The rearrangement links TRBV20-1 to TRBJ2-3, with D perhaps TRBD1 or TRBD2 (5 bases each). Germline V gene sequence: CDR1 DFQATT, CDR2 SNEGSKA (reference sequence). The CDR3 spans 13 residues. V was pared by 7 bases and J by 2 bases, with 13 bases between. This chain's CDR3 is CSGDGENTDTQYF. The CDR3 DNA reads TGCAGTGGGGACGGGGAGAACACAGATACGCAGTATTTT.

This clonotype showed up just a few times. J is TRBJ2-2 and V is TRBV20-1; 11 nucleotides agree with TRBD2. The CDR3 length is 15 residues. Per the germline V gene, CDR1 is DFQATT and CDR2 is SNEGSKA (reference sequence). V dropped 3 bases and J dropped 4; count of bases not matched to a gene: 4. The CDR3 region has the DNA TGCAGTGCTAGGTCTAGCGGGAGGACCACCGGGGAGCTGTTTTTT. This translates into CSARSSGRTTGELFF.

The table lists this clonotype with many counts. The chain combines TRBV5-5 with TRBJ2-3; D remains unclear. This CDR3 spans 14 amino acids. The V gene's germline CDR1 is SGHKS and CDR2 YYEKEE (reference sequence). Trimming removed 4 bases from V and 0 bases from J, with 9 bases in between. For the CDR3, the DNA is TGTGCCAGCAGCCTCGAGCACAGCACAGATACGCAGTATTTT. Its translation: CASSLEHSTDTQYF.

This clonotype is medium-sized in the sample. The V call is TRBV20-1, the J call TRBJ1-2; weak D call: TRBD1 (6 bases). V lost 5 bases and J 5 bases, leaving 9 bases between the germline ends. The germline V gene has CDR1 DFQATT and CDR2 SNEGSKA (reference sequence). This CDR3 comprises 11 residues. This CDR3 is CSAGGGYGYTF. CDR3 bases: TGCAGTGCTGGAGGGGGGTATGGCTACACCTTC.

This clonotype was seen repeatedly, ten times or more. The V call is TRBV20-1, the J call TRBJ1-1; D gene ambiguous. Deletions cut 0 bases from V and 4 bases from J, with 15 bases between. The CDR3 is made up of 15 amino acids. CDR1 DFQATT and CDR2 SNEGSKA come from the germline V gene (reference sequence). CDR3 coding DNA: TGCAGTGCTAGAGATCCGAGTCGCAGGACCACTGAAGCTTTCTTT. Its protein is CSARDPSRRTTEAFF.

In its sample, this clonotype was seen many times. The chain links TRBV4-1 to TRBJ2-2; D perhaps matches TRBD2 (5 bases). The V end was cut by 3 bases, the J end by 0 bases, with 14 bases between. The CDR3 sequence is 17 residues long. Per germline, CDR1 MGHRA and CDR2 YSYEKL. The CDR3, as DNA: TGCGCCAGCAGCCAGGAAAGTTCGGACTCGAACACCGGGGAGCTGTTTTTT. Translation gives CASSQESSDSNTGELFF.